One and the same sample provided the 21 T cell receptor beta chains below, sequenced in a study of regulatory T cells in long-lasting Graves disease. iRepertoire HTBI primers and Arm-PCR of CDR3 regions built TCR beta libraries. TCRdb ran MiXCR on the multiplex PCR reads and lists one entry per CDR3 protein. The sample contains roughly 560,000 distinct CDR3 sequences, around 12% of which appear only once. Time point specified: newly diagnosed GD, antithyroid drugs for less than 3 months. RNA isolated from PBMCs was used to make the TCR library. These records were also assigned to another study, of T cells in Graves' hyperthyroidism and ophthalmopathy.

The sample here was peripheral blood mononuclear cells (PBMCs), taken at new diagnosis, from a patient treated with antithyroid drugs. Receptors originate from a woman aged 25 to 39 with Graves disease.

This clonotype turned up a few times. This chain connects TRBV7-9 to TRBJ2-2, with D uncertain. V shed 8 bases and J shed 5 bases, with 12 bases lying between them. Germline CDR1 is SEHNR and CDR2 is FQNEAQ (reference sequence). The CDR3 consists of 13 residues. CDR3 DNA sequence: TGTGCCAGCGCCGGTTGGGATACCGGGGAGCTGTTTTTT. This sequence encodes CASAGWDTGELFF.

The V and J genes are TRBV7-3 and TRBJ2-7, with D perhaps TRBD2 (6 bases). The length of the CDR3 is 12 residues. CDR1 SGHTA and CDR2 FQGTGA come from the germline V gene. CDR3 protein: CASIKWRAGHHV. CDR3 nucleotides: TGTGCCAGCATTAAATGGAGGGCAGGTCACCACGTC.

In the case of this clonotype: This sequence may be a read error, since a much larger clone differs from it by one base. The chain links TRBV9 to TRBJ1-1; the match to TRBD1 covers 10 bases. CDR3 length equals 16 residues. CDR1 SGDLS and CDR2 YYNGEE come from the germline V gene. DNA for the CDR3: TGTGCCAGCAGCGTCTCCCGGGACAGGGGAAACACTGGAGCTTTCTTT. Amino acids: CASSVSRDRGNTGAFF.

This clonotype was observed many times. The genes are TRBV20-1 and TRBJ1-1; tentative D call: TRBD1 (5 bases). Trimming removed 1 base from V and 1 base from J, with 7 bases in between. Germline CDR1 and CDR2: DFQATT and SNEGSKA (reference sequence). CDR3 length: 13 amino acids. CDR3 in DNA: TGCAGTGCTAGAGCGGGGGGGAACACTGAAGCTTTCTTT. Translated, it gives CSARAGGNTEAFF.

This clonotype was counted ten times or more. This chain uses TRBV27 with TRBJ2-7, with TRBD1 matching over 11 bases. The germline CDR1 and CDR2 sequences are MNHEY and SMNVEV (reference sequence). This CDR3 spans 19 amino acids. The V segment lost 7 bases and the J segment 1 base; nucleotides outside the gene matches: 18. The CDR3 protein is CASIPMWGTGGKKSYEQYF. CDR3 in DNA: TGTGCCAGCATTCCTATGTGGGGGACAGGGGGAAAAAAGTCCTACGAGCAGTACTTC.

This clonotype was picked up many times. J is TRBJ2-4 and V is TRBV7-2; 10 bases agree with TRBD2. Per germline, CDR1 SGHTA and CDR2 FQGNSA. The CDR3 runs 17 residues. V shed 0 bases, J shed 0 bases, and the junction held 2 bases outside the gene matches. CDR3 sequence: CASSLAAGGPAKNIQYF. The DNA for the CDR3 is TGTGCCAGCAGCTTAGCAGCGGGAGGGCCAGCCAAAAACATTCAGTACTTC. The whole variable domain, remainder taken from reference TRBV7-2 and TRBJ2-4, is GAGVSQSPSNKVTEKGKDVELRCDPISGHTALYWYRQSLGQGLEFLIYFQGNSAPDKSGLPSDRFSAERTGGSVSTLTIQRTQQEDSAVYLCASSLAAGGPAKNIQYFGAGTRLSVL.

The table lists this clonotype with many counts. The V and J genes are TRBV13 and TRBJ1-1; 8 bases agree with TRBD1. CDR3 size: 15 residues. Germline CDR1 is PRHDT and CDR2 is FYEKMQ (reference sequence). Trimming took 7 bases from V and 1 from J; bases not matched to a gene: 8. The CDR3: CASTPTGTGNTEAFF. The CDR3 coding sequence is TGTGCCAGCACCCCAACCGGGACAGGGAACACTGAAGCTTTCTTT. Full variable domain (outside the CDR3, taken from reference TRBV13 and TRBJ1-1): AAGVIQSPRHLIKEKRETATLKCYPIPRHDTVYWYQQGPGQDPQFLISFYEKMQSDKGSIPDRFSAQQFSDYHSELNMSSLELGDSALYFCASTPTGTGNTEAFFGQGTRLTVV.

On this clonotype: Being one base from a much bigger clone, this may be a read error. The chain uses TRBV10-3 and TRBJ2-7; 8 positions match TRBD1. Germline V gives CDR1 ENHRY, CDR2 SYGVKD. CDR3 length: 14 residues. The ends lost 6 bases at V and 6 bases at J; junction bases unmatched: 10. The chain's CDR3 is CAIRKTGAVSEQYF. The CDR3 region has the DNA TGTGCCATCAGGAAGACAGGGGCTGTGTCCGAGCAGTACTTC.

At least ten counts were recorded for this clonotype. The chain uses TRBV2 and TRBJ2-7, with D possibly matching TRBD2 (5 bases). The germline V gene has CDR1 SNHLY and CDR2 FYNNEI. V was cut by 7 bases and J by 1 base, with 14 bases left in between. The CDR3 extends over 14 amino acids. CDR3 loop: CASKGRGLSYEQYF. CDR3 sequence (DNA): TGTGCCAGCAAGGGCAGAGGGCTATCCTACGAGCAGTACTTC. The full variable domain, rest sourced from reference TRBV2 and TRBJ2-7, is EPEVTQTPSHQVTQMGQEVILRCVPISNHLYFYWYRQILGQKVEFLVSFYNNEISEKSEIFDDQFSVERPDGSNFTLKIRSTKLEDSAMYFCASKGRGLSYEQYFGPGTRLTVT.

This clonotype showed up just a few times. The chain combines TRBV11-3 with TRBJ2-1; the D is unclear. The CDR3 contains 14 residues. Trimming stripped 0 bases from V and 5 bases from J, with 8 bases between. CDR1 is SGHNT, CDR2 YENEEA, per germline. DNA of the CDR3: TGTGCCAGCAGCTTAGACTGGGTTAACAATGAGCAGTTCTTC. Its protein product is CASSLDWVNNEQFF.

This clonotype was detected many times. This chain joins TRBV5-1 and TRBJ2-7; possibly TRBD1 for D (8 bases). CDR1 and CDR2 (germline): SGHRS, YFSETQ. The CDR3 has 16 residues. Trimming pared 0 bases from V and 7 bases from J, leaving 20 bases between. The CDR3 DNA reads TGCGCCAGCAGCTTGGGTCCCCGGACAGGGACTACGGAGCAGTACTTC. As protein: CASSLGPRTGTTEQYF.

This chain's CDR3 is CSVWAKRDSTEAFF. CDR3 bases: TGCAGCGTTTGGGCGAAGAGGGATAGCACTGAAGCTTTCTTT. This chain uses TRBV29-1 with TRBJ1-1; no definite D call. Germline CDR1 SQVTM, CDR2 ANQGSEA. The CDR3 sequence is 14 residues long. V lost 5 bases and J 4 bases, leaving 17 bases between the germline ends.

Ten or more counts support this clonotype. The chain has TRBV13 and TRBJ2-1; 11 bases are a match to TRBD1. The V gene's germline CDR1 is PRHDT and CDR2 FYEKMQ (reference sequence). With V trimmed by 5 bases and J by 7 bases, 7 bases remained unmatched. The CDR3 is 15 amino acids. In DNA form, the CDR3 reads TGTGCCAGCAGCGACCGGGACAGGGGGGGTAATGAGCAGTTCTTC. It yields the protein CASSDRDRGGNEQFF.

This clonotype was seen repeatedly, ten times or more. V usage is TRBV18 and J usage is TRBJ1-1; no firm D call. CDR1 and CDR2 (germline): KGHSH, LQKENI. CDR3 length: 15 amino acids. Trimming left V 0 bases short and J 3 bases short, with 11 bases between. The CDR3 here is CASSPPTAGYTEAFF. The CDR3 DNA follows: TGTGCCAGCTCACCACCCACGGCAGGCTACACTGAAGCTTTCTTT.

At least ten counts were recorded for this clonotype. V and J are TRBV2 and TRBJ1-2; D unresolved. Trimming left V 6 bases short and J 3 bases short, with 14 bases between. In germline, CDR1 is SNHLY, CDR2 FYNNEI. This CDR3 is 14 amino acids long. CDR3 residues: CASSPTSGYYGYTF. The DNA for the CDR3 is TGTGCCAGCAGCCCGACCAGCGGCTACTATGGCTACACCTTC.

This clonotype was recorded at least ten times. The chain uses TRBV4-3 and TRBJ2-7; 15 nucleotides align to TRBD2. V shed 2 bases and J 5 bases; nucleotides not matched to a gene: 7. CDR1 is LGHNA and CDR2 is YSLEER in the germline V gene. The CDR3 is made up of 17 amino acids. CDR3 in DNA: TGCGCCAGCAGCCAAAAGATAGGGACTAGCGGGAGGAACGAGCAGTACTTC. Translation: CASSQKIGTSGRNEQYF.

This clonotype has at least ten counts. The J gene is TRBJ2-2, the V gene TRBV11-2; 9 bases are a match to TRBD1. V dropped 5 bases and J dropped 4; count of bases not matched to a gene: 8. Germline-derived CDR1 and CDR2 are SGHAT and FQNNGV. The CDR3 length is 16 residues. The CDR3 here is CASSPWTGAFTGELFF. The DNA for the CDR3 is TGTGCCAGCAGCCCCTGGACAGGGGCGTTCACCGGGGAGCTGTTTTTT.

Many counts were recorded for this clonotype. This rearrangement joins TRBV6-1 to TRBJ1-5; 7 bases agree with TRBD1. The V and J ends lost 0 bases and 9 bases, in that order; junction bases with no gene match: 8. CDR1 and CDR2 from the germline V gene are MNHNS and SASEGT. The CDR3 contains 15 residues. CDR3 region: CASSEARGLGWPQHF. DNA of the CDR3: TGTGCCAGCAGTGAAGCAAGGGGGCTCGGCTGGCCCCAGCATTTT.

This clonotype has only a few counts. J is TRBJ2-2 and V is TRBV30, with 10 positions matching TRBD2. The CDR3 covers 18 residues. Germline V gene lookup returns CDR1 GTSNPN and CDR2 SVGIG (reference sequence). The ends lost 0 bases at V and 2 bases at J; junction bases unmatched: 9. CDR3 region: CAWSVLRLAGRNTGELFF. Here the CDR3 DNA reads TGTGCCTGGAGTGTATTACGACTAGCGGGCCGCAACACCGGGGAGCTGTTTTTT.

This clonotype was observed at least ten times. The chain combines TRBV28 with TRBJ1-2; D is unclear. Trimming removed 5 bases from V and 4 bases from J, with 8 bases in between. The germline CDR1 and CDR2 sequences are MDHEN and SYDVKM. This CDR3 contains 12 residues. The CDR3 reads CASSNIRYGYTF. The CDR3 DNA reads TGTGCCAGCAGTAACATCCGCTATGGCTACACCTTC.

The rearrangement uses TRBV5-6 and TRBJ2-2; D is unclear. V was shortened by 1 base and J by 1 base, with 8 bases between the two germline ends. The V gene's germline CDR1 is SGHDT and CDR2 YYEEEE. This CDR3 has 15 residues. CDR3 amino acids: CASSLNPRNTGELFF. The CDR3 nucleotides read TGTGCCAGCAGCTTGAATCCCAGGAACACCGGGGAGCTGTTTTTT. Using reference TRBV5-6 and TRBJ2-2 for the parts outside the CDR3, the full variable domain is DAGVTQSPTHLIKTRGQQVTLRCSPKSGHDTVSWYQQALGQGPQFIFQYYEEEERQRGNFPDRFSGHQFPNYSSELNVNALLLGDSALYLCASSLNPRNTGELFFGEGSRLTVL.